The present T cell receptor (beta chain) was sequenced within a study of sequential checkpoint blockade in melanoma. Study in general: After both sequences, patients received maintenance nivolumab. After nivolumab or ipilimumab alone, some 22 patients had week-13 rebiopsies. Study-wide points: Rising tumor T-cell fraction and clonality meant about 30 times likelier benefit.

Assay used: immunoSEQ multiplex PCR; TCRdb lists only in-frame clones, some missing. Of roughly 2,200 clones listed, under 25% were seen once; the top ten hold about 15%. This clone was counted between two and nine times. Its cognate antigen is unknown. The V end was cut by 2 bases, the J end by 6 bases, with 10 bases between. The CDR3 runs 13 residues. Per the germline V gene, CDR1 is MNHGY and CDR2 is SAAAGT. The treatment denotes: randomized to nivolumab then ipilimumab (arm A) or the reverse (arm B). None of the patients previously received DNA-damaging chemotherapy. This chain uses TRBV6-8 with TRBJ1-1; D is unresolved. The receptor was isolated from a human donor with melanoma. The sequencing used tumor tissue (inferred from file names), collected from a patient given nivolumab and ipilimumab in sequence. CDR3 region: CASSYGLGAEAFF. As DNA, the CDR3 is TGTGCCAGCAGTTACGGGCTGGGAGCTGAAGCTTTCTTT.